The source of this T cell receptor (beta chain) is a study of cytomegalovirus exposure and HLA in healthy donors. Study in general: A prior analysis found 95 million to 140 million unique TCR beta sequences from 150 million to 200 million T cells. General study points: An analysis done earlier found most TCR beta V segments productive about 87% or about 30% of the time.

There are a few counts of this clone. Its antigen remains unknown. Use of 60 Vbeta and 13 Jbeta primers characterized the PCR. Using immunoSEQ multiplex PCR, the repertoire was profiled, and TCRdb retains in-frame clones only, with some absent. The table lists about 170,000 clones, about four fifths of them singletons. Trimming pared 3 bases from V and 2 bases from J, leaving 7 bases between. The CDR3 is made up of 13 amino acids. CDR1 is SGHTS and CDR2 is YDEGEE in the germline V gene. Sample: PBMCs. The chain couples TRBV5-8 to TRBJ2-3; D is ambiguous. The receptor comes from a man between 18 and 29 years old in good health and CMV-seronegative. The CDR3 reads CASSYQNTDTQYF. The CDR3 nucleotides are TGTGCCAGCAGCTACCAGAACACAGATACGCAGTATTTT.